A single sample gave rise to the 23 T cell receptor beta chains below, sequenced in a study of blood T cell repertoires in COVID-19. Repertoires were generated with immunoSEQ multiplex PCR, while TCRdb's copy carries only in-frame clones and drops some. In the table there are 130,000 to 150,000 clones, approximately 80% of which are singletons. Sample: peripheral blood. The receptors were sampled from a human donor in a cohort sampled during active COVID-19.

This clone showed up just once. The chain links TRBV7-9 to TRBJ1-1, with TRBD1 matching over 8 bases. The CDR3 length is 12 residues. The ends lost 4 bases at V and 8 bases at J; junction bases unmatched: 3. The germline CDR1 and CDR2 sequences are SEHNR and FQNEAQ (reference sequence). CDR3 protein: CASSSRTGEAFF. DNA of the CDR3: TGTGCCAGCAGCTCCCGGACAGGGGAAGCTTTCTTT.

This clone occurred once. The chain is built from TRBV5-8 and TRBJ1-2; D gene ambiguous. CDR1 is SGHTS, CDR2 YDEGEE, per germline. V was cut by 7 bases and J by 0 bases, with 16 bases left in between. The CDR3 sequence is 15 residues long. In nucleotides, the CDR3 is TGTGCCAGCGTATTAAATCCACAGACTAACTATGGCTACACCTTC. This codes for CASVLNPQTNYGYTF. The full variable domain, rest sourced from reference TRBV5-8 and TRBJ1-2, is EAGVTQSPTHLIKTRGQQATLRCSPISGHTSVYWYQQALGLGLQFLLWYDEGEERNRGNFPPRFSGRQFPNYSSELNVNALELEDSALYLCASVLNPQTNYGYTFGSGTRLTVV.

The V gene is TRBV10-1, the J gene TRBJ2-7; TRBD1 agrees at 9 bases. The junction had 7 bases not matched to a gene; V was cut back by 6 bases and J by 4 bases. Germline values: CDR1 WNHNN, CDR2 SYGVQD (reference sequence). The CDR3 consists of 14 residues. CDR3 sequence (DNA): TGCGCCAGCAGCTCCGGGACAGGGTGGTACGAGCAGTACTTC. This gives the protein CASSSGTGWYEQYF.

V gene TRBV30 combines with J gene TRBJ2-3; maybe TRBD1 (6 bases). CDR3 size: 15 residues. V was pared by 3 bases and J by 4 bases, with 17 bases between. CDR1 is GTSNPN, CDR2 SVGIG, per germline (reference sequence). This CDR3 is CAWRLQGLDPDTQYF. DNA for the CDR3: TGTGCCTGGAGGCTGCAGGGGTTGGACCCAGATACGCAGTATTTT.

This clone was observed once. The CDR3 spells CASSPGGPTDTQYF. In DNA form, the CDR3 reads TGCGCCAGCTCACCGGGGGGCCCCACAGATACGCAGTATTTT. The rearrangement links TRBV5-1 to TRBJ2-3; TRBD2 is a possible D gene (7 bases). In germline, CDR1 is SGHRS, CDR2 YFSETQ. This CDR3 has 14 amino acids. Trimming removed 7 bases from V and 2 bases from J, with 14 bases in between.

This clone appeared a single time. Other DNA sequences within the sample encode an identical CDR3. This sequence joins TRBV5-1 and TRBJ1-2; 12 nucleotides line up with TRBD1. CDR1 is SGHRS and CDR2 is YFSETQ in the germline V gene. J lost 2 bases, V lost 0 bases, and 2 bases had no gene match. The CDR3 length is 16 residues. The CDR3 DNA reads as TGCGCCAGCAGCTTGGGGGGACAGGGGGCGAACTATGGCTACACCTTC. It codes for CASSLGGQGANYGYTF.

This rearrangement joins TRBV3-1 (or the pseudogene TRBV3-2) to TRBJ2-3; 8 bases are shared with TRBD2. With 5 bases clipped from V and 6 bases from J, the junction kept 16 bases outside the gene matches. The CDR3 runs 17 residues. Germline V CDR1 and CDR2: LGHDT, YNNKEL (reference sequence). CDR3 DNA sequence: TGTGCCAGCAGCTTCCCAACTAGCGGATCCCATGGGGATACGCAGTATTTT. This gives the protein CASSFPTSGSHGDTQYF.

The chain joins TRBV24-1 to TRBJ2-3, with 9 bases lining up with TRBD1. CDR3 length: 17 residues. J gave up 10 bases and V 4 bases, and 17 bases lay outside the gene matches. Germline V gene lookup returns CDR1 KGHDR and CDR2 SFDVKD. DNA for the CDR3: TGTGCCACCAGTGAGCATACAGGGGGCGTACCATCGTGGGCGCAGTATTTT. Amino acids: CATSEHTGGVPSWAQYF.

In this sample, this clone turned up once. V is TRBV27 and J is TRBJ2-5, with a weak D call TRBD2 (6 bases). V gave up 5 bases and J gave up 7 bases, with 17 bases separating them. Germline loops: CDR1 MNHEY, CDR2 SMNVEV (reference sequence). The CDR3 spans 14 residues. The CDR3 sequence: CASSPRWGDGTQYF. Written as DNA, the CDR3 is TGTGCCAGCAGTCCTAGGTGGGGGGACGGGACCCAGTACTTC.

The genes are TRBV19 and TRBJ1-5, with D perhaps matching TRBD1 (6 bases). Trimming took off 3 bases at V and 6 bases at J, with 12 bases between the two ends. The CDR3 covers 14 residues. The germline CDR1 and CDR2 sequences are LNHDA and SQIVND (reference sequence). The DNA of the CDR3 is TGTGCCAGTAGTATTCGCGGACAGTCTCAGCCCCAGCATTTT. The encoded protein is CASSIRGQSQPQHF.

The V and J genes are TRBV4-1 and TRBJ2-7, with 10 bases matching TRBD2. The CDR3 has 17 amino acids. Germline V gene sequence: CDR1 MGHRA, CDR2 YSYEKL. J lost 1 base, V lost 0 bases, and 6 bases had no gene match. CDR3: CASSQDSTSGRSYEQYF. CDR3 nucleotides: TGCGCCAGCAGCCAAGATTCGACTAGCGGGCGGTCCTACGAGCAGTACTTC.

This rearrangement joins TRBV4-1 to TRBJ2-2; 11 bases are a match to TRBD2. The V segment lost 4 bases and the J segment 3 bases; nucleotides outside the gene matches: 10. Germline V gene data show CDR1 as MGHRA and CDR2 as YSYEKL. This CDR3 has 18 residues. CDR3: CASSPRGSGGADTGELFF. The CDR3 DNA reads TGCGCCAGCAGCCCCAGGGGTAGCGGGGGGGCCGACACCGGGGAGCTGTTTTTT.

V is TRBV29-1 and J is TRBJ2-5, with D maybe TRBD1 (7 bases). The CDR3 has 12 residues. Germline V gene sequence: CDR1 SQVTM, CDR2 ANQGSEA. Between the trimmed V and J ends, which lost 5 bases and 1 base, there was a span of 8 bases. The CDR3 region is CSVQGGQETQYF. The CDR3 DNA is TGCAGCGTTCAGGGGGGCCAAGAGACCCAGTACTTC.

This chain links TRBV18 with TRBJ1-2, with TRBD1 as a possible D gene (6 bases). The CDR3 runs to 13 residues. The germline CDR1 and CDR2 sequences are KGHSH and LQKENI. The V end was cut by 6 bases, the J end by 6 bases, with 14 bases between. The CDR3 nucleotides are TGTGCCAGCTCCCTCGGGGCAGGGGATGGCTACACCTTC. Its protein is CASSLGAGDGYTF.

The rearrangement uses TRBV30 and TRBJ1-1, with D tentatively TRBD1 (5 bases). Trimming removed 8 bases from V and 3 bases from J, with 22 bases in between. This CDR3 has 15 residues. Germline V CDR1 and CDR2: GTSNPN, SVGIG (reference sequence). CDR3 region: CAGLREGRGDTEAFF. For the CDR3, the DNA is TGTGCCGGACTACGGGAGGGGCGGGGGGACACTGAAGCTTTCTTT.

This chain connects TRBV6-5 to TRBJ1-1; a weak D match, TRBD1 (6 bases). Trimming removed 6 bases from V and 1 base from J, with 15 bases in between. Germline V gives CDR1 MNHEY, CDR2 SVGAGI. The CDR3 spans 15 residues. In DNA form, the CDR3 reads TGTGCCAGCAGAACCATACAGGGATGGAACACTGAAGCTTTCTTT. This codes for CASRTIQGWNTEAFF.

V and J are TRBV4-1 and TRBJ2-7, with 8 bases identical to TRBD1. The CDR3 contains 13 residues. V shed 4 bases and J 2 bases; nucleotides not matched to a gene: 1. The germline gives CDR1 MGHRA, CDR2 YSYEKL. The CDR3 region has the DNA TGCGCCAGCAGCCGACAGGGGACCTACGAGCAGTACTTC. Translating gives CASSRQGTYEQYF.

Written as DNA, the CDR3 is TGTGCCTGGAGTAGGGTTTCGGGGGGAGGCAATCAGCCCCAGCATTTT. Translating gives CAWSRVSGGGNQPQHF. The V and J genes are TRBV30 and TRBJ1-5, with D maybe TRBD1 (5 bases). The V end lost 2 bases, the J end lost 2 bases, and 16 bases lay between the germline ends. Germline V gene sequence: CDR1 GTSNPN, CDR2 SVGIG (reference sequence). This CDR3 spans 16 amino acids.

This clone was detected once. CDR3 bases: TGTGCCAGCAGCTCAACCGGGAAGACAGGGGCAAACTACGAGCAGTACTTC. Its translation is CASSSTGKTGANYEQYF. The chain carries TRBV7-6 and TRBJ2-7; TRBD1 agrees at 8 bases. The CDR3 loop spans 17 amino acids. Trimming removed 4 bases from V and 3 bases from J; junction bases left unmatched: 14. Germline lookup yields CDR1 SGHVS and CDR2 FNYEAQ.

The chain uses TRBV19 and TRBJ2-1, with a possible D match to TRBD2 (7 bases). V was trimmed by 3 bases and J by 2 bases, leaving 29 bases between them. The V gene's germline CDR1 is LNHDA and CDR2 SQIVND (reference sequence). There are 21 residues in the CDR3. The CDR3 nucleotides read TGTGCCAGTAGTATCTTATCACCAGGGAGGTTAGGGGGGGGACCCTACAATGAGCAGTTCTTC. Amino acid sequence: CASSILSPGRLGGGPYNEQFF. Variable domain in full (rest from reference TRBV19 and TRBJ2-1): DGGITQSPKYLFRKEGQNVTLSCEQNLNHDAMYWYRQDPGQGLRLIYYSQIVNDFQKGDIAEGYSVSREKKESFPLTVTSAQKNPTAFYLCASSILSPGRLGGGPYNEQFFGPGTRLTVL.

The chain uses TRBV6-5 and TRBJ1-3; 7 bases are a match to TRBD1. This CDR3 region has 15 residues. Trimming took 0 bases from V and 4 from J; bases not matched to a gene: 3. Germline CDR1 reads MNHEY; CDR2 reads SVGAGI. The CDR3 DNA is TGTGCCAGCAGTTACTCGAGGGGGCAAGGAAACACCATATATTTT. Encoded protein: CASSYSRGQGNTIYF.

This clone was observed a handful of times. This chain uses TRBV27 with TRBJ1-2; TRBD1 matches at 7 bases. From germline, CDR1 is MNHEY and CDR2 SMNVEV (reference sequence). The V and J ends lost 6 bases and 8 bases, in that order; junction bases with no gene match: 12. The CDR3 spans 14 residues. The CDR3: CASSDRQGSFGYTF. CDR3 in DNA: TGTGCCAGCAGCGACCGACAGGGATCATTCGGCTACACCTTC.

The chain has TRBV5-6 and TRBJ2-3, with 11 bases lining up with TRBD2. This CDR3 contains 16 residues. The germline CDR1 and CDR2 sequences are SGHDT and YYEEEE. V shed 2 bases, J shed 5 bases, and the junction held 7 bases outside the gene matches. The CDR3, as DNA: TGTGCCAGCAGCTTTCATAGCGGGGGGGCAATAGATACGCAGTATTTT. It specifies CASSFHSGGAIDTQYF.